This T cell receptor beta chain originates from a study of cytomegalovirus exposure and HLA in healthy donors (dated by TCRdb to the late 2010s). About the full investigation: An earlier analysis of 587 of the donors reported 250 to 300 Gb of sequence data and 120 million or so unique TCR beta sequences from around 200 million T cells. Every discovery cohort repertoire had been produced on one sequencing platform. The study profiled the T cell repertoires of 500 to 800 subjects by immunosequencing and related them to cytomegalovirus serostatus. The aim of the study was to test whether cataloging public T cell receptors could identify signatures of past pathogen exposure. Along with the approximately 600-subject first cohort, a separate validation cohort of over 90 different subjects was used. Around 320 gigabases of sequencing data and around 87 million unique TCR sequences were included in an early release covering around 650 HLA-typed donors. Among a few hundred genotyped donors of the cohort, an average of roughly 240,000 unique TCR beta nucleotide sequences were sequenced per donor, roughly 18% of them non-productive. High-throughput TCR immunosequencing, statistical association of individual TCRs with disease status, and machine learning were combined to predict cytomegalovirus infection status. Donor age, sex, ethnicity and CMV serostatus were compiled alongside the repertoire data. Five DR-DQ haplotypes were treated as single units for association and clustering because of strong linkage in the cohort. HLA typing covered class I and class II loci at four-digit resolution. In an earlier analysis of about 590 of the donors, high-throughput TCR beta sequencing was used to judge whether each TCR beta V gene segment behaved as functional or pseudogenic. Rather than using new phenotypic data, the later analysis identified candidate immune exposures from TCR beta sequences and from how often those sequences occurred across donors. Of the roughly 390 genotyped donors, about 80% fell in the genetic ancestry cluster associated with self-reported Caucasian donors. Typing coverage differed by locus: A, B, C, DRB1 and DQB1 were typed in roughly 629-630 donors, DQA1 in 500 to 550, DPA1 in around 600, and DPB1 in 400 to 480. In a later analysis, previously published TCR beta repertoires from about 670 donors were re-analyzed and high-resolution HLA genotyping was added so that TCR occurrence patterns could be studied. In a later genetic analysis, genome-wide SNP genotypes for about 65% of the roughly 670 donors were used, and that subset was treated as a discovery cohort. The full study reports these points: A further reported finding was that TCR beta sequences accurately predicted the HLA-A and HLA-B alleles for most subjects in the first cohort. In a later analysis, 16,951 TCR beta sequences were associated with specific HLA alleles at a false discovery rate of 0.05. Across donors, most TCR sequences were observed very rarely, whereas some public TCRs were present in many individuals. Linkage disequilibrium might explain the correlated functional status among segregating V segments, but an unknown experimental factor could not be ruled out. CMV serostatus was the only immune exposure information available for the cohort. According to the authors, the approach could potentially be generalized to other disease states and immunological phenotypes. Because counts were too low, about 17 rarely observed V segments, including chromosome 9 orphons, were excluded from the earlier analysis of several hundred of the donors. Because some donors lacked HLA typing at each locus, the association tests relied only on the typed subset. The study gave a list of some 150 TCR beta chains associated with cytomegalovirus. In an earlier analysis of a few hundred of the donors, most TCR beta V segments were observed in productive rearrangements about 90% or about 30% of the time, broadly matching IMGT annotations. According to a later analysis, most CMV-associated TCR beta chains appeared to be HLA-restricted, and the HLA associations seemed to be driven largely by CMV exposure. In a later genetic analysis, fewer N-insertions in productive TCRs were reported among donors in an Asian-associated ancestry cluster than the roughly 640-donor mean. According to a later analysis, parvovirus B19, influenza, CMV and Epstein-Barr virus appeared linked to several top co-occurrence clusters. In a later genetic analysis, a missense DCLRE1C variant was associated with V-gene and J-gene trimming of TCR beta chains, and the association was replicated in an independent cohort. Three of the identified cytomegalovirus-associated TCR beta chains were confirmed in vitro to be specific for cytomegalovirus antigens. Roughly uniform sequencing depth across donors was assumed in presence/absence analyses, although this assumption may not hold. In a later analysis, the rate of TCR association differed among HLA loci, with DRB1 alleles having the most associated TCRs and HLA-C alleles having the fewest. Because the 87-base-pair reads could not distinguish some IMGT-functional V segments, including TRBV6-2 and TRBV6-3, those segments were excluded. When HLA alleles, especially DR and DQ, strongly co-occurred, TCR associations were difficult to assign to individual alleles. The cohort was sequenced for TCR beta chains only, and without alpha or paired-chain data the features that could be detected were limited. A later analysis found that HLA-associated TCR beta chains were more clonally expanded and had lower generation probabilities than equally common non-associated chains. A group of highly shared sequence variants was considered likely to be a technical artifact of the sequencing pipeline. The classifier was reported to diagnose cytomegalovirus status with high specificity and sensitivity in both the original and validation cohorts.

Receptor amplification or capture employed the immunoSEQ multiplex PCR assay. The multiplex PCR relied on a mix of 60 forward primers for TCR Vbeta segments and 13 reverse primers for TCR Jbeta segments. The CDR3 region of rearranged TCR beta genes was amplified from genomic DNA with a multiplex PCR assay. The Illumina HiSeq System was used to sequence the amplified TCR beta libraries as 87-base-pair reads. The source study handled its data this way. In a later analysis, about 80 million unique TCR beta chains were counted across the approximately 670 repertoires, and roughly 11 million of these chains were shared by at least two donors. Raw reads were error-corrected and collapsed into unique sequences by a nearest-neighbor algorithm in which closely related sequences were merged to remove PCR and sequencing errors. Alignment of CDR3 sequences to IMGT reference sequences was used to assign V, D and J gene segments. Each retained sequence needed at least a six-nucleotide match to both a V gene segment and a J gene segment. Rearrangements were called productive when the CDR3 lacked stop codons and stayed in frame with V and J; all others were non-productive. Following IMGT convention, CDR3 was defined as the stretch from the second conserved V-encoded cysteine to the conserved J-encoded phenylalanine. Sequences without an unambiguous match to a single V gene segment were excluded from the earlier analysis of almost 600 of the donors. In an earlier analysis of almost 600 of the donors, a V segment was called functional when productive rearrangements were above 56.7%, and segregating when the standard deviation between donors exceeded 5%. To diagnose cytomegalovirus status from the catalog of TCR beta chain sequences, a statistical classification framework was built. In a later analysis, TCR nucleotide sequences were compared against IMGT/GENE-DB human TR gene sequences so that V and J genes could be assigned. A later analysis assigned CDR3 sequences and most-parsimonious VDJ recombination scenarios with the TCRdist pipeline. In a later analysis, every TCR beta chain was defined by the combination of its CDR3 amino acid sequence and its V-gene family, and reads without a unique V-gene family were dropped. A later analysis removed 500 to 650 highly shared, low-generation-probability nucleotide sequences to deal with suspected cross-contamination and a sequencing artifact. In a later analysis, a clonal expansion index for each public chain was calculated from normalized within-repertoire ranks of inferred template counts. In a later analysis, generation probabilities were computed with a VDJ recombination model fitted to out-of-frame rearrangements, and the resulting probabilities were checked against IGoR. A later analysis scored TCR-TCR, TCR-HLA and TCR-CMV co-occurrence with hypergeometric tests, applying a repertoire-size bias correction to TCR pairs. False discovery rates were estimated in a later analysis by permuting HLA or CMV assignments 20 times. In a later analysis, co-occurring TCRs were grouped using DBSCAN, and TCRdist sequence similarity was added for clustering within HLA-allele-positive subsets. Repertoires with fewer than 30,000 or more than 120,000 public chains, plus five repertoires with anomalous nucleotide sharing, were excluded from co-occurrence clustering. Drawn from immuneACCESS, this table holds only the in-frame rearrangements with V and J called that TCRdb kept. Clones are partly lost; checked studies trace under half to an unresolved V gene and leave the rest unexplained. Clone size and V and J calls were adopted from that table, with D and trimming inferred from the DNA. Across this sample there are fewer than 200,000 clones, with approximately 86% seen only once. Less than 2% of the sample belongs to the ten largest clones.

About this clone: This receptor's antigen is unknown. Its ends do not fully match the called genes, so a read error is possible.

The cohort was made up of approximately 700 healthy bone marrow donors. At the time of sampling, every cohort member was nominally healthy, though immune exposures that went unrecorded were likely present. The donor was CMV seronegative and belonged to the group of 352 seronegative cohort members. Each donor provided a peripheral blood sample, and peripheral blood mononuclear cells were used for TCR beta sequencing. Genomic DNA was extracted from the blood cell samples with the Qiagen DNeasy Blood Extraction Kit. From the cysteine through the phenylalanine, the CDR3 covers 10 amino acids. Only the CDR3 portion is preserved as DNA: 30 bases, with reading frame beginning at the first base. CDR1 and CDR2 are drawn from the germline V gene (reference sequence): SEHNR, FQNEAQ.

The sequenced sample consisted of PBMCs. The sequence was obtained from a male donor in good health and CMV-seronegative. The chain was built from TRBV7-9 and TRBJ2-7; a tentative D call is TRBD1 (5 bases match). The CDR3 sequence is CSSNQGEQYF. The nucleotide sequence reads TGTTCCAGCAACCAGGGCGAGCAGTACTTC.